There are many counts of the clone carrying this TCR beta chain. Antigen: not known. Trimming stripped 0 bases from V and 0 bases from J, with 4 bases between. The CDR3 has 15 amino acids. Germline CDR1 reads SGHRS; CDR2 reads YFSETQ. This specimen comes from a study of T-cell reconstitution after alpha-beta-depleted transplantation in children. It was with unique molecular identifiers that the TCRbeta library was prepared. MiXCR, applied by TCRdb to the PCR reads, yields one record per CDR3 protein. The table lists about 98,000 distinct CDR3 sequences, 4.5% to 7.5% of them singletons. Study-wide results and caveats: TCRbeta diversity was high at day 60 in some patients (a result of surviving recipient T cells and thymic progenitors). Several hundred expanded graft clones reportedly supplied alpha-beta T cells about two months after transplant.

The clonotype was recovered from a female patient aged 2-9 years who had a stem cell transplant for Fanconi anemia, so the T cells may come from the graft donor. The sequences come from PBMCs, mostly from graft donor cells, collected 60 days after TCRalphabeta/CD19-depleted stem cell transplant. The chain recombines TRBV5-1 with TRBJ2-6; no clear D. The chain's CDR3 is CASSLGPSGANVLTF. The CDR3 nucleotides are TGCGCCAGCAGCTTGGGTCCCTCTGGGGCCAACGTCCTGACTTTC.